The clone carrying this TCR beta chain was seen ten or more times. The antigen is unknown. The source of the sample is a study of PD-1 blockade in mismatch repair-deficient tumors. At the level of the study: Enrolled about 2013-2017, patients had progressing, pretreated mismatch repair-deficient cancers of around 12 types. General study findings and limits: Rapid post-treatment expansion, then contraction, generally preceding radiologic response, marked tumor-resident clones.

V shed 6 bases, J shed 0 bases, and the junction held 5 bases outside the gene matches. This CDR3 contains 14 residues. Germline V gene lookup returns CDR1 SGHRS and CDR2 YFSETQ. TCRdb's table, derived via immunoSEQ multiplex PCR, lists solely in-frame clones and lacks some. Of around 110,000 clones in the sample, 60% to 85% were seen once. Every patient had mismatch repair deficiency by PCR or immunohistochemistry. The chain links TRBV5-1 to TRBJ1-2, with 7 bases identical to TRBD1. The sequencing here drew on peripheral blood, taken more than 58 weeks after starting pembrolizumab. The sequence came from an adult with mismatch repair-deficient cancer. The CDR3 reads CASTGTAPNYGYTF. CDR3 nucleotides: TGCGCCAGCACTGGGACAGCGCCTAACTATGGCTACACCTTC.